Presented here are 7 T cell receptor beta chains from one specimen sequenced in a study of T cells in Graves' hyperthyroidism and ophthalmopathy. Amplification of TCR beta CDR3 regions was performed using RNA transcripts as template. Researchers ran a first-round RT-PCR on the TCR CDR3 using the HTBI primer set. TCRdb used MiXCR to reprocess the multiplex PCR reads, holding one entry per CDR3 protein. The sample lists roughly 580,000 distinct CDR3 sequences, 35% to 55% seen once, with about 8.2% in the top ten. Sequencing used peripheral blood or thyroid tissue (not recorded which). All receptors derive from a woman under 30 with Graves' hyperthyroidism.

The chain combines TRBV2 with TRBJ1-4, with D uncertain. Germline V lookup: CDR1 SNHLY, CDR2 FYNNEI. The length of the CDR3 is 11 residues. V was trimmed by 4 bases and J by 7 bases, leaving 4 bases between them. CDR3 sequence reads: CASSGIEKLFF. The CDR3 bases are TGTGCCAGCAGTGGGATTGAAAAACTGTTTTTT.

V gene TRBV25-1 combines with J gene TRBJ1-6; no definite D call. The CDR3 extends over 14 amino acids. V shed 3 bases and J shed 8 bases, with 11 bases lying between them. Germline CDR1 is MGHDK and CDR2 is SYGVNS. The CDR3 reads CASSDMVADSPLHF. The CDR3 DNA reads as TGTGCCAGCAGTGATATGGTTGCGGATTCACCCCTCCACTTT.

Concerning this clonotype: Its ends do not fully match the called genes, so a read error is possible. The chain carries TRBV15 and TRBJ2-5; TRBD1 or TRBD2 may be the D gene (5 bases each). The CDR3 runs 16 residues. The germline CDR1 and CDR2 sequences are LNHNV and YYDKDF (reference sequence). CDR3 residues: CAASRDHSGHGETQYF. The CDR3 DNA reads TGTGCCGCCAGCAGAGACCACTCGGGGCATGGAGAGACCCAGTACTTC.

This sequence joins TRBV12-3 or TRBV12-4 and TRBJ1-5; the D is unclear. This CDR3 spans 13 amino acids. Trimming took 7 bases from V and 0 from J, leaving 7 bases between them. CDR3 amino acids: CASNSFSNQPQHF. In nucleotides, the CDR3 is TGTGCCAGCAACTCATTTAGCAATCAGCCCCAGCATTTT.

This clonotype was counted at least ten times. CDR3 sequence (DNA): TGTGCCAGCAAAGGGGCAGGGTACACTGAAGCTTTCTTT. Translating gives CASKGAGYTEAFF. V usage is TRBV7-9 and J usage is TRBJ1-1, with D perhaps TRBD1 (5 bases). The CDR3 is 13 residues long. The germline V gene has CDR1 SEHNR and CDR2 FQNEAQ (reference sequence). Trimming shortened V by 7 bases and J by 3 bases, and 12 bases separated the two germline ends.

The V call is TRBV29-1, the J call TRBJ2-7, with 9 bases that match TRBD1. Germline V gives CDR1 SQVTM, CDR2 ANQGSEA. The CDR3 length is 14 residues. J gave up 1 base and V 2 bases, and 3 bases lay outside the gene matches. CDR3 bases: TGCAGCGTTGAAATGGGGACAGGGTCCTACGAGCAGTACTTC. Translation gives CSVEMGTGSYEQYF.

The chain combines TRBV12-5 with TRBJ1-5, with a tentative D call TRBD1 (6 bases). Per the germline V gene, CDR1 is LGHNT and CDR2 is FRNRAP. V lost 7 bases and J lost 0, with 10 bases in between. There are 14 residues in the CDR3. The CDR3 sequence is CASATGYSNQPQHF. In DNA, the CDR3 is TGTGCTAGTGCCACAGGGTATAGCAATCAGCCCCAGCATTTT.